A single TCR beta chain is shown here with its context. The data stem from a study of blood T cell repertoires in COVID-19. CDR1 is MNHEY and CDR2 is SMNVEV in the germline V gene (reference sequence). V trimming: 6 bases; J trimming: 10 bases; junction bases outside the gene matches: 16. The CDR3 totals 17 residues. Profiling relied on immunoSEQ multiplex PCR, and the TCRdb table lists in-frame clones only, not all of them. The table includes under 150,000 clones, roughly 86% detected once. V is TRBV27 and J is TRBJ1-6; TRBD1 agrees at 9 bases. This sequence originates from a human donor in a cohort sampled during active COVID-19. Sequencing input: peripheral blood. The CDR3 DNA reads TGTGCCAGCAGGATTTTTTGGACAGGGGAGTTAGGATCACCCCTCCACTTT. Translation: CASRIFWTGELGSPLHF.